This is a list of T cell receptor beta chains from one sample in a study of T cell responses to AZD1222 COVID-19 vaccine. Sequenced by immunoSEQ multiplex PCR; TCRdb stores in-frame clones only, minus some. The table includes about 170,000 clones, roughly nine tenths detected once. Source: peripheral blood, taken on day 0 of AZD1222 vaccination. The receptors were gathered from an adult in good health. Both conserved end residues are part of each CDR3. D genes are given only for firm matches. For some rows the clone size is stated as once, few or many, or as a class when expanded; others skip it.

j_gene: TRBJ1-2; abundance: .; v_gene: TRBV7-2; d_gene: .; CDR3nt: TGTGCCAGCAGCTTAATGAGGACTAACGGCTACACCTTC; CDR3aa: CASSLMRTNGYTF
j_gene: TRBJ2-1; abundance: .; v_gene: TRBV3-1/TRBV3-2; d_gene: .; CDR3nt: TGTGCCAGCAGCAACAAACTAGGGGTTGAGCAGTTCTTC; CDR3aa: CASSNKLGVEQFF
j_gene: TRBJ1-3; abundance: .; v_gene: TRBV19; d_gene: TRBD1; CDR3nt: TGTGCCAGTAGTATATATGGGACAGCCTCTGGAAACACCATATATTTT; CDR3aa: CASSIYGTASGNTIYF
j_gene: TRBJ2-2; abundance: .; v_gene: TRBV6-5; d_gene: .; CDR3nt: TGTGCCAGCCAACCGACAGGAGGCGCCGGGGAGCTGTTTTTT; CDR3aa: CASQPTGGAGELFF
j_gene: TRBJ2-7; abundance: .; v_gene: TRBV28; d_gene: .; CDR3nt: TGTGCCAGCAGTGGGGCAGGGGAAAATTCGGGGAACGAGCAGTACTTC; CDR3aa: CASSGAGENSGNEQYF
j_gene: TRBJ1-1; abundance: .; v_gene: TRBV2; d_gene: .; CDR3nt: TGTGCCAGCAACTGGGAAGAGAGAATCACTGAAGCTTTCTTT; CDR3aa: CASNWEERITEAFF
j_gene: TRBJ2-7; abundance: .; v_gene: TRBV6-5; d_gene: .; CDR3nt: TGTGCCAGCCAAAATTTAAGGGGGGCCTACGAGCAGTACTTC; CDR3aa: CASQNLRGAYEQYF
j_gene: TRBJ2-3; abundance: .; v_gene: TRBV5-4; d_gene: .; CDR3nt: TGTGCCAGCAGCTTACGGGTGGGCGTAGATACGCAGTATTTT; CDR3aa: CASSLRVGVDTQYF
j_gene: TRBJ2-5; abundance: .; v_gene: TRBV19; d_gene: .; CDR3nt: TGTGCAAGCCGCGGAGGGTACCAAGAGACCCAGTACTTC; CDR3aa: CASRGGYQETQYF
j_gene: TRBJ2-7; abundance: .; v_gene: TRBV29-1; d_gene: TRBD1; CDR3nt: TGCAGCGTTCACGAGGGGGACAGGGGGCTTCCCTACGAGCAGTACTTC; CDR3aa: CSVHEGDRGLPYEQYF
j_gene: TRBJ2-4; abundance: .; v_gene: TRBV27; d_gene: .; CDR3nt: TGTGCCAGCAGTTTAGAACTCCACCCCAAAAACATTCAGTACTTC; CDR3aa: CASSLELHPKNIQYF
j_gene: TRBJ2-7; abundance: .; v_gene: TRBV7-2; d_gene: TRBD2; CDR3nt: TGTGCCAGCAGCTCAGCTAGCGGGAGCTGGGGGGAGCAGTACTTC; CDR3aa: CASSSASGSWGEQYF
j_gene: TRBJ1-1; abundance: .; v_gene: TRBV21-1; d_gene: .; CDR3nt: TGTGCCAGCAGCAAACACCCGACAGGGCGGGACACTGAAGCTTTCTTT; CDR3aa: CASSKHPTGRDTEAFF
j_gene: TRBJ1-2; abundance: .; v_gene: TRBV5-1; d_gene: TRBD1; CDR3nt: TGCGCCAGCAGCTTGGACAGGGGAAACTATGGCTACACCTTC; CDR3aa: CASSLDRGNYGYTF
j_gene: TRBJ1-5; abundance: .; v_gene: TRBV6-1; d_gene: TRBD1; CDR3nt: TGTGCCAGCAGTGAGACAGGGGGAGAGTATCAGCCCCAGCATTTT; CDR3aa: CASSETGGEYQPQHF
j_gene: TRBJ1-3; abundance: .; v_gene: TRBV5-4; d_gene: .; CDR3nt: TGTGCCAGCAGGTCGGGACTCTCTGGAAACACCATATATTTT; CDR3aa: CASRSGLSGNTIYF
j_gene: TRBJ2-7; abundance: once; v_gene: TRBV29-1; d_gene: TRBD2; CDR3nt: TGCAGCGCCCGAGCGGGAGCGCTCTCCCGGGAGCAGTACTTC; CDR3aa: CSARAGALSREQYF
j_gene: TRBJ2-7; abundance: .; v_gene: TRBV19; d_gene: TRBD2; CDR3nt: TGTGCCAGTAGTACCCTTGGACTAGCGGGAGACGAGCAGTACTTC; CDR3aa: CASSTLGLAGDEQYF
j_gene: TRBJ1-5; abundance: .; v_gene: TRBV7-8; d_gene: .; CDR3nt: TGTGCCAGCAGCTTAGCGCCGGCATATAGCAATCAGCCCCAGCATTTT; CDR3aa: CASSLAPAYSNQPQHF
j_gene: TRBJ1-2; abundance: .; v_gene: TRBV30; d_gene: .; CDR3nt: TGTGCCTGGAGTGTGGGGGGGATCGACTATGGCTACACCTTC; CDR3aa: CAWSVGGIDYGYTF
j_gene: TRBJ1-2; abundance: .; v_gene: TRBV11-3; d_gene: TRBD1; CDR3nt: TGTGCCAGCAGCTTAGGGGACAGGGGCGGCTACACCTTC; CDR3aa: CASSLGDRGGYTF
j_gene: TRBJ1-6; abundance: .; v_gene: TRBV12-3/TRBV12-4; d_gene: .; CDR3nt: TGTGCCAGCAGTCGTGACATCGGTTCACCCCTCCACTTT; CDR3aa: CASSRDIGSPLHF
j_gene: TRBJ1-4; abundance: .; v_gene: TRBV10-3; d_gene: .; CDR3nt: TGTGCCATCAGTGGCAGGGATAATGAAAAACTGTTTTTT; CDR3aa: CAISGRDNEKLFF
j_gene: TRBJ1-2; abundance: .; v_gene: TRBV19; d_gene: .; CDR3nt: TGTGCCAGTAGTATAGTCCTGGGAGGCTACACCTTC; CDR3aa: CASSIVLGGYTF
j_gene: TRBJ1-1; abundance: .; v_gene: TRBV27; d_gene: TRBD1; CDR3nt: TGTGCCAGCAGTTTAAAAGGGGGCATCACTGAAGCTTTCTTT; CDR3aa: CASSLKGGITEAFF
j_gene: TRBJ2-6; abundance: .; v_gene: TRBV27; d_gene: .; CDR3nt: TGTGCCAGCAGTCCAACCTGGGTATTGCGGGCCAACGTCCTGACTTTC; CDR3aa: CASSPTWVLRANVLTF
j_gene: TRBJ1-2; abundance: once; v_gene: TRBV7-8; d_gene: .; CDR3nt: TGTGCCAGCACCAGGGACACTCGCTATGGCTACACCTTC; CDR3aa: CASTRDTRYGYTF
j_gene: TRBJ2-7; abundance: .; v_gene: TRBV6-5; d_gene: .; CDR3nt: TGTGCCAGCAGGGAGCGGACGGGCTACTACGAGCAGTACTTC; CDR3aa: CASRERTGYYEQYF
j_gene: TRBJ1-4; abundance: .; v_gene: TRBV19; d_gene: TRBD1; CDR3nt: TGTGCCAGTAGTAACCGGGACAGGGATGAAAAACTGTTTTTT; CDR3aa: CASSNRDRDEKLFF
j_gene: TRBJ2-1; abundance: .; v_gene: TRBV30; d_gene: TRBD2; CDR3nt: TGTGCCTGGAGCCAAGGGACTAGCGGGAGTGAGCAGTTCTTC; CDR3aa: CAWSQGTSGSEQFF
j_gene: TRBJ1-5; abundance: .; v_gene: TRBV28; d_gene: TRBD1; CDR3nt: TGTGCCAGCAGTCCTAACAGGGGGCAGAGGCCCCAGCATTTT; CDR3aa: CASSPNRGQRPQHF
j_gene: TRBJ2-2; abundance: .; v_gene: TRBV7-2; d_gene: .; CDR3nt: TGTGCCAGCAGCTATAGCTGGGGAACCGGGGAGCTGTTTTTT; CDR3aa: CASSYSWGTGELFF
j_gene: TRBJ2-7; abundance: .; v_gene: TRBV5-4; d_gene: TRBD1; CDR3nt: TGTGCCAGCAGCACGACCGGGACAGGGTCCTACGAGCAGTACTTC; CDR3aa: CASSTTGTGSYEQYF
j_gene: TRBJ1-1; abundance: .; v_gene: TRBV28; d_gene: .; CDR3nt: TGTGCCAGCAGTGGATTCTCGGCTAACACTGAAGCTTTCTTT; CDR3aa: CASSGFSANTEAFF
j_gene: TRBJ1-1; abundance: .; v_gene: TRBV28; d_gene: .; CDR3nt: TGTGCCAGCAGTCAAAACACTGAAGCTTTCTTT; CDR3aa: CASSQNTEAFF
j_gene: TRBJ2-3; abundance: .; v_gene: TRBV25-1; d_gene: .; CDR3nt: TGTGCCAGCAGCAGAGTTGCGTCAGCAGATACGCAGTATTTT; CDR3aa: CASSRVASADTQYF
j_gene: TRBJ2-1; abundance: .; v_gene: TRBV3-1/TRBV3-2; d_gene: .; CDR3nt: TGTGCCAGCAGCCGAGGAGGGTACAATGAGCAGTTCTTC; CDR3aa: CASSRGGYNEQFF
j_gene: TRBJ1-2; abundance: .; v_gene: TRBV6-5; d_gene: .; CDR3nt: TGTGCCAGCGGGCAGGGTAGGCGTGGCTATGGCTACACCTTC; CDR3aa: CASGQGRRGYGYTF
j_gene: TRBJ2-7; abundance: .; v_gene: TRBV7-9; d_gene: TRBD2; CDR3nt: TGTGCCAGCACCCGGAGCTCCCCGGGACTAGCGGGAGGGCCGGACGAGCAGTACTTC; CDR3aa: CASTRSSPGLAGGPDEQYF
j_gene: TRBJ1-2; abundance: .; v_gene: TRBV3-1/TRBV3-2; d_gene: .; CDR3nt: TGTGCCAGCAGCCAACCTGGGAGGGACGGAAACTATGGCTACACCTTC; CDR3aa: CASSQPGRDGNYGYTF
j_gene: TRBJ1-1; abundance: once; v_gene: TRBV18; d_gene: TRBD1; CDR3nt: TGTGCCAGCTCACAAGGACAGGGAACTGAAGCTTTCTTT; CDR3aa: CASSQGQGTEAFF
j_gene: TRBJ1-1; abundance: .; v_gene: TRBV5-1; d_gene: .; CDR3nt: TGCGCCAGCAGCTCGAGTGGGACTATAGACACTGAAGCTTTCTTT; CDR3aa: CASSSSGTIDTEAFF
j_gene: TRBJ2-1; abundance: .; v_gene: TRBV5-6; d_gene: .; CDR3nt: TGTGCCAGCAGCTTGGGGGTCGGGCACAATGAGCAGTTCTTC; CDR3aa: CASSLGVGHNEQFF
j_gene: TRBJ1-3; abundance: .; v_gene: TRBV5-1; d_gene: .; CDR3nt: TGCGCCAGCAGCTTGGACAGCTCTGGAAACACCATATATTTT; CDR3aa: CASSLDSSGNTIYF
j_gene: TRBJ2-7; abundance: .; v_gene: TRBV6-5; d_gene: .; CDR3nt: TGTGCCAGCGAACAGGACAGACGATACGAGCAGTACTTC; CDR3aa: CASEQDRRYEQYF
j_gene: TRBJ2-2; abundance: .; v_gene: TRBV19; d_gene: TRBD2; CDR3nt: TGTGCCAGTAGTATCCGAGGGATGCAGCGGGATAAAACCGGGGAGCTGTTTTTT; CDR3aa: CASSIRGMQRDKTGELFF
j_gene: TRBJ2-1; abundance: .; v_gene: TRBV5-8; d_gene: TRBD2; CDR3nt: TGTGCCAGCAGCGGTAGCGGGAGAGGTGGCGATGAGCAGTTCTTC; CDR3aa: CASSGSGRGGDEQFF
j_gene: TRBJ2-3; abundance: .; v_gene: TRBV28; d_gene: .; CDR3nt: TGTGCCTCTTCTCCTTGGGGAGATACGCAGTATTTT; CDR3aa: CASSPWGDTQYF
j_gene: TRBJ2-2; abundance: .; v_gene: TRBV2; d_gene: .; CDR3nt: TGTGCCAGCAGTGACATCGGCGCTAACCGGGGGCTGGACACCGGGGAGCTGTTTTTT; CDR3aa: CASSDIGANRGLDTGELFF
j_gene: TRBJ2-5; abundance: .; v_gene: TRBV5-6; d_gene: .; CDR3nt: TGTGCCAGCAGCCGGGGCTTGGAGGTCCAGTACTTC; CDR3aa: CASSRGLEVQYF
j_gene: TRBJ1-2; abundance: .; v_gene: TRBV7-6; d_gene: TRBD1; CDR3nt: TGTGCCAGCAGCCTATCCAGGGGGTCCGGGACGAACTATGGCTACACCTTC; CDR3aa: CASSLSRGSGTNYGYTF
j_gene: TRBJ1-2; abundance: .; v_gene: TRBV7-9; d_gene: .; CDR3nt: TGTGCCAGCAGCAAGGGGACTTTTTTCAACTATGGCTACACCTTC; CDR3aa: CASSKGTFFNYGYTF
j_gene: TRBJ2-7; abundance: .; v_gene: TRBV3-1/TRBV3-2; d_gene: TRBD1; CDR3nt: TGTGCCAGCAGCCACCGGGACAGGGCCTACGAGCAGTACTTC; CDR3aa: CASSHRDRAYEQYF
j_gene: TRBJ1-4; abundance: .; v_gene: TRBV5-1; d_gene: TRBD1; CDR3nt: TGCGCCAGCAGCTTCGAACAAACCGGGACAGGGCTCGGAGAACTGTTTTTT; CDR3aa: CASSFEQTGTGLGELFF
j_gene: TRBJ1-1; abundance: .; v_gene: TRBV19; d_gene: .; CDR3nt: TGTGCCAGTAGTAGGGGTTGGGTTCAGGCTGAAGCTTTCTTT; CDR3aa: CASSRGWVQAEAFF